One sample yielded the 14 T cell receptor beta chains listed below, sequenced in a study of OX40 agonist ivuxolimab in advanced cancers. The repertoire was sequenced with immunoSEQ multiplex PCR; TCRdb's copy has only in-frame clones and lacks some. The sample lists over 75,000 clones, about 94% seen once, with approximately 1.2% in the top ten. Sequenced here: CD4+ or CD8+ T cells sorted from blood, sampled in a trial of the OX40 agonist ivuxolimab. These receptors were collected from an adult with an advanced solid tumor such as melanoma, head and neck, liver or kidney cancer.

The CDR3 DNA reads as TGTGCCAGCAGTCCCCCCGGAGTAACGACCCAGTACTTC. Its protein is CASSPPGVTTQYF. The genes are TRBV5-6 and TRBJ2-5; D gene unclear. Germline lookup yields CDR1 SGHDT and CDR2 YYEEEE. V lost 5 bases, J lost 7 bases, and 15 bases lay in between. The CDR3 consists of 13 residues.

V usage is TRBV2 and J usage is TRBJ2-7, with 11 bases identical to TRBD2. The junction had 12 bases not matched to a gene; V was cut back by 5 bases and J by 6 bases. The CDR3 contains 16 residues. Looked up from germline, CDR1 is SNHLY and CDR2 is FYNNEI. CDR3 sequence (DNA): TGTGCCAGCAGTTGGGGGAGTAGCGGGAGGGGGACCGAGCAGTACTTC. Protein sequence: CASSWGSSGRGTEQYF.

This chain links TRBV6-5 with TRBJ1-4; D gene ambiguous. The CDR3 covers 16 residues. Deletions cut 2 bases from V and 7 bases from J, with 17 bases between. Germline V gives CDR1 MNHEY, CDR2 SVGAGI. CDR3 residues: CASSYAVPGSGEKLFF. The CDR3 DNA sequence: TGTGCCAGCAGTTACGCGGTCCCCGGGTCGGGTGAAAAACTGTTTTTT.

V is TRBV25-1 and J is TRBJ2-2; TRBD2 is a possible D gene (6 bases). Trimming removed 7 bases from V and 5 bases from J, with 8 bases in between. The V gene's germline CDR1 is MGHDK and CDR2 SYGVNS. The CDR3 spans 12 residues. The CDR3 sequence is CASTAGTGELFF. Here the CDR3 DNA reads TGTGCCAGCACGGCGGGAACCGGGGAGCTGTTTTTT. The full variable domain, completed using reference TRBV25-1 and TRBJ2-2, is EADIYQTPRYLVIGTGKKITLECSQTMGHDKMYWYQQDPGMELHLIHYSYGVNSTEKGDLSSESTVSRIRTEHFPLTLESARPSHTSQYLCASTAGTGELFFGEGSRLTVL.

The chain employs TRBV4-2 and TRBJ2-7; D is unresolved. Between the trimmed V and J ends, which lost 4 bases and 5 bases, there was a span of 24 bases. The CDR3 sequence is 17 residues long. Germline V lookup: CDR1 LGHNA, CDR2 YNFKEQ. CDR3 protein: CASSRAIGRSVENEQYF. In nucleotides, the CDR3 is TGTGCCAGCAGCCGGGCCATCGGCCGGTCTGTAGAAAACGAGCAGTACTTC.

The rearrangement uses TRBV5-1 and TRBJ1-4; possibly TRBD1 for D (5 bases). The CDR3 consists of 14 residues. Germline V gene sequence: CDR1 SGHRS, CDR2 YFSETQ. The ends were cut back, 5 bases at V and 3 bases at J, with 11 bases in the middle. Written as DNA, the CDR3 is TGCGCCAGCAGACCCGGGGGTTCTAATGAAAAACTGTTTTTT. Its translation is CASRPGGSNEKLFF. Complete variable domain (other parts from reference TRBV5-1 and TRBJ1-4): KAGVTQTPRYLIKTRGQQVTLSCSPISGHRSVSWYQQTPGQGLQFLFEYFSETQRNKGNFPGRFSGRQFSNSRSEMNVSTLELGDSALYLCASRPGGSNEKLFFGSGTQLSVL.

Comments on this clone: This same CDR3 is encoded by further DNA sequences in the sample. This chain joins TRBV18 and TRBJ2-5, with unresolved D. CDR1 KGHSH and CDR2 LQKENI come from the germline V gene. V was shortened by 0 bases and J by 1 base, with 3 bases between the two germline ends. The CDR3 length is 13 residues. CDR3 protein: CASSPPGQETQYF. The CDR3 DNA is TGTGCCAGCTCACCACCGGGCCAAGAGACCCAGTACTTC. Based on the CDR3 plus reference TRBV18 and TRBJ2-5, the full variable domain is NAGVMQNPRHLVRRRGQEARLRCSPMKGHSHVYWYRQLPEEGLKFMVYLQKENIIDESGMPKERFSAEFPKEGPSILRIQQVVRGDSAAYFCASSPPGQETQYFGPGTRLLVL.

The rearrangement uses TRBV7-2 and TRBJ2-2, with D uncertain. V lost 1 base, J lost 6 bases, and 3 bases lay in between. The CDR3 is 12 amino acids. The germline CDR1 and CDR2 sequences are SGHTA and FQGNSA. CDR3 nucleotides: TGTGCCAGCAGCTTAGAGGCCGGGGAGCTGTTTTTT. Its protein is CASSLEAGELFF. Full variable domain (remainder filled in from reference TRBV7-2 and TRBJ2-2): GAGVSQSPSNKVTEKGKDVELRCDPISGHTALYWYRQSLGQGLEFLIYFQGNSAPDKSGLPSDRFSAERTGGSVSTLTIQRTQQEDSAVYLCASSLEAGELFFGEGSRLTVL.

The chain couples TRBV27 to TRBJ2-2; 8 positions agree with TRBD2. Germline CDR1 MNHEY, CDR2 SMNVEV (reference sequence). The CDR3 loop spans 16 amino acids. Losses at the gene ends were 5 bases for V and 7 bases for J; bases not matched to a gene: 12. CDR3 in DNA: TGTGCCAGCAGTCCTTCAGCGGGAGTAACTATCGGGGAGCTGTTTTTT. This codes for CASSPSAGVTIGELFF.

This chain connects TRBV6-5 to TRBJ2-1, with 8 positions matching TRBD2. The trim removed 2 bases at V and 6 bases at J, leaving 9 bases unmatched. CDR1 is MNHEY, CDR2 SVGAGI, per germline. This CDR3 region has 16 residues. CDR3 sequence (DNA): TGTGCCAGCAGTTACCATTCTAGCGGGCCGTCCAATGAGCAGTTCTTC. Its translation: CASSYHSSGPSNEQFF.

V and J are TRBV29-1 and TRBJ2-2; D not certain. This CDR3 has 13 amino acids. Germline V gives CDR1 SQVTM, CDR2 ANQGSEA. With 7 bases removed from V and 4 bases from J, the gap between germline ends came to 13 bases. CDR3 nucleotide sequence: TGCAGCGCCCTAACCCTGGCCACCGGGGAGCTGTTTTTT. This sequence encodes CSALTLATGELFF.

This sequence joins TRBV6-1 and TRBJ1-5; the D is unclear. Germline V gene data show CDR1 as MNHNS and CDR2 as SASEGT. Trimming cost V 6 bases and J 2 bases, with 8 bases left between them. The CDR3 sequence is 13 residues long. This CDR3 is CASSAWGNQPQHF. The CDR3 DNA follows: TGTGCCAGCAGCGCATGGGGCAATCAGCCCCAGCATTTT.

The gene calls are TRBV6-6 and TRBJ2-7; maybe TRBD2 (6 bases). With 2 bases removed from V and 3 bases from J, the gap between germline ends came to 11 bases. CDR3 size: 14 residues. The germline V gene encodes CDR1 MNHNY and CDR2 SVGAGI (reference sequence). CDR3 loop: CASSYGRGIYEQYF. The CDR3 DNA is TGTGCCAGCAGTTACGGCCGGGGGATCTACGAGCAGTACTTC.

This chain links TRBV11-2 with TRBJ2-4, with 8 bases that match TRBD2. Trimming removed 1 base from V and 1 base from J; junction bases left unmatched: 9. This CDR3 is built from 18 residues. The germline gives CDR1 SGHAT, CDR2 FQNNGV. CDR3 nucleotides: TGTGCCAGCAGCTTAGGCCGCGGGGGGCAACGGGCCAAAAACATTCAGTACTTC. Its translation is CASSLGRGGQRAKNIQYF.